The clone carrying this T cell receptor (beta chain) was observed at least ten times. The antigen remains unidentified. The cDNA was produced through 5'RACE with 10-nucleotide random UMIs. Via MiXCR, TCRdb re-called the 5' RACE reads, giving one row per CDR3 protein. The sample has 80,000 to 100,000 distinct CDR3 sequences; 5% to 6% are singletons. This record comes from a study of neurological immune-mediated disorders. Findings and caveats of the study: There was no clinical or MRI feature that was associated with the multiple sclerosis repertoire cluster. Patients with HTLV-1-associated myelopathy had the highest level of TCR clonal expansion, whereas patients with multiple sclerosis had the lowest level, falling beneath the level found in healthy controls.

Described time point: longitudinal time-point 2. Where libraries were unsorted, they were derived from 2 million PBMCs stored at -80 degrees C. Trimming removed 6 bases from V and 9 bases from J; junction bases left unmatched: 10. CDR1 is MDHEN and CDR2 is SYDVKM in the germline V gene. This CDR3 has 14 amino acids. The specimen sequenced was PBMCs. The V gene is TRBV28, the J gene TRBJ1-2; TRBD1 matches 10 bases. This receptor was taken from a woman aged 60 to 75 with multiple sclerosis. CDR3 sequence: CASREGTGVLSYTF. In DNA form, the CDR3 reads TGTGCCAGCAGGGAAGGGACAGGGGTACTAAGCTACACCTTC.